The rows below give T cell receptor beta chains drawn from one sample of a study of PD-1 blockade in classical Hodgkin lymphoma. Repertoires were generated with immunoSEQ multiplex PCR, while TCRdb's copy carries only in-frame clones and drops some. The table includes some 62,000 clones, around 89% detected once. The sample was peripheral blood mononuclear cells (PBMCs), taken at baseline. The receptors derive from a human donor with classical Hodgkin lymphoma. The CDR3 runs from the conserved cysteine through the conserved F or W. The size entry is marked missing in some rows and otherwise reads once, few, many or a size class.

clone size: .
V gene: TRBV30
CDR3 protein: CAWAESDNSPLHF

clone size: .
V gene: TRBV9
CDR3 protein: CASSGHTDTQYF

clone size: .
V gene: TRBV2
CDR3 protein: CASMGLSSSYEQYF

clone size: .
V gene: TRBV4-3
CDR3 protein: CASSQDAGYEQYF

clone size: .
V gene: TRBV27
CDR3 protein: CASSSGILSSYEQYF

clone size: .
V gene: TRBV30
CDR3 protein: CAWVGRTGIYNEQFF

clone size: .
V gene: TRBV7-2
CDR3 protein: CASRNDWAVPDQPQHF

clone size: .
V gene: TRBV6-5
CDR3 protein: CASSYSKDEQYF

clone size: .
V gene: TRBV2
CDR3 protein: CAGTSGYTDTQYF

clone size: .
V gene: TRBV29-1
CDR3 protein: CSVVIDTQYF

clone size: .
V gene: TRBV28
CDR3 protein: CATVQEGGYTF

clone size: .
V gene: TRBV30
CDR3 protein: CAWSVQITGELFF

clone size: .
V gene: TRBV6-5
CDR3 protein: CASSSTHTEAFF

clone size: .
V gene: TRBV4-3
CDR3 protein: CASSQEGREGNEQFF

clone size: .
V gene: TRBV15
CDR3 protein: CATSRDSFTSNQPQHF

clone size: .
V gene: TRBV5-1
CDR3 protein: CASSRDYQETQYF

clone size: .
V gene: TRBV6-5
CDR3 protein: CASGENTEAFF

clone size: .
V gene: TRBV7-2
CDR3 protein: CASSLSLGYLDSPLHF

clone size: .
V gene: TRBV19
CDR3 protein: CASGDRELWEAFF

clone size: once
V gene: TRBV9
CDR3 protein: CASSGGQGEQYF

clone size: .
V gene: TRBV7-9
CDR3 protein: CAIKQGGDPMNTEAFF

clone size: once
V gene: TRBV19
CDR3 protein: CASSSLHTGGPEAFF

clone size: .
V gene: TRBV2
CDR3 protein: CASSGQGVYQPQHF

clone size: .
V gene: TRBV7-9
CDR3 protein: CASSLNYNEQFF

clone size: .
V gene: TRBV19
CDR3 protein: CASSMAFSGGAYEQFF

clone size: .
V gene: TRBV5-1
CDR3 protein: CASSLGTGALTEAFF

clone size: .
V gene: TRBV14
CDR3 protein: CASSQDYYEQYF

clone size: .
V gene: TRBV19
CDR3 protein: CASSDSAGANVLTF

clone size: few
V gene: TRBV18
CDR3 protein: CASSPRTDSNQPQHF

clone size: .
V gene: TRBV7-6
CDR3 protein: CASSLVGAAQRGARSSYNEQFF

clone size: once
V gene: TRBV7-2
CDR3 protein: CASSLDRGLYQGNTIYF

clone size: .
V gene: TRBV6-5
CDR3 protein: CASSPLGTSNQPQHF

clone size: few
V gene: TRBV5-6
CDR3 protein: CASSLHSNQPQHF

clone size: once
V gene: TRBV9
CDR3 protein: CASSVGLQAIGGQYF

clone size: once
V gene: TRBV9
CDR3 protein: CASSGTGELFF

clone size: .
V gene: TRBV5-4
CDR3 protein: CASSLGLTASSTEAFF

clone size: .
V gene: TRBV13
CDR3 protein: CASSSTSGGINEQFF

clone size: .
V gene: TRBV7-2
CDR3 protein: CASSLAGLNEQYF

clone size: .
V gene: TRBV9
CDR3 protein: CASSVVPGGTGELFF

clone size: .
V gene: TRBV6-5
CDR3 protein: CASRPGRQRGNTIYF

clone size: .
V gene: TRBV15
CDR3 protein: CATSSYFPGTSGPEQFF

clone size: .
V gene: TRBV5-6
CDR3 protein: CASSLFTGTDTQYF

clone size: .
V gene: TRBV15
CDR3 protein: CATSRARTSGHTRGIQYF

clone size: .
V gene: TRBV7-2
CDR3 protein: CASSWEAGGSSYEQYF

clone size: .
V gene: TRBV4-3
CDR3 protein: CASSPGTSPYNEQFF

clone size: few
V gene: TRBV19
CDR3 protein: CASTPEGAREQYF

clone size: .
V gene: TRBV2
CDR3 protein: CASSIGTADGYTF

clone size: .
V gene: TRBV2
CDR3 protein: CASSEGAGSTDTQYF

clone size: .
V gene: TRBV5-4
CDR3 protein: CASSITVADYEQYF

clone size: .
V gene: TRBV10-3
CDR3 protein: CAISEGFALSGANVLTF

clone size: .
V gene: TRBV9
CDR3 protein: CASSVGGAAPAFF

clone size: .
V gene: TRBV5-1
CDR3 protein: CASSERSSYEQYF

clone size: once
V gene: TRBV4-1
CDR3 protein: CASSQDSDNQILSSYNEQFF

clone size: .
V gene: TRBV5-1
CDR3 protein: CASSPLVADTDTQYF

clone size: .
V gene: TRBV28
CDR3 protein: CASNNREGFIYGYTF

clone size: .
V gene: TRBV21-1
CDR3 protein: CASSKGCRIANTEAFF

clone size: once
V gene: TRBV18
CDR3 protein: CASSPRTSGGYNEQFF

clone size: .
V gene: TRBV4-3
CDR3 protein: CASSRSFSAEAFF

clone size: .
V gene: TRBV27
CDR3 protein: CASSRGNEQFF

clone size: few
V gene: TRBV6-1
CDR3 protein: CASRPSYGYTF